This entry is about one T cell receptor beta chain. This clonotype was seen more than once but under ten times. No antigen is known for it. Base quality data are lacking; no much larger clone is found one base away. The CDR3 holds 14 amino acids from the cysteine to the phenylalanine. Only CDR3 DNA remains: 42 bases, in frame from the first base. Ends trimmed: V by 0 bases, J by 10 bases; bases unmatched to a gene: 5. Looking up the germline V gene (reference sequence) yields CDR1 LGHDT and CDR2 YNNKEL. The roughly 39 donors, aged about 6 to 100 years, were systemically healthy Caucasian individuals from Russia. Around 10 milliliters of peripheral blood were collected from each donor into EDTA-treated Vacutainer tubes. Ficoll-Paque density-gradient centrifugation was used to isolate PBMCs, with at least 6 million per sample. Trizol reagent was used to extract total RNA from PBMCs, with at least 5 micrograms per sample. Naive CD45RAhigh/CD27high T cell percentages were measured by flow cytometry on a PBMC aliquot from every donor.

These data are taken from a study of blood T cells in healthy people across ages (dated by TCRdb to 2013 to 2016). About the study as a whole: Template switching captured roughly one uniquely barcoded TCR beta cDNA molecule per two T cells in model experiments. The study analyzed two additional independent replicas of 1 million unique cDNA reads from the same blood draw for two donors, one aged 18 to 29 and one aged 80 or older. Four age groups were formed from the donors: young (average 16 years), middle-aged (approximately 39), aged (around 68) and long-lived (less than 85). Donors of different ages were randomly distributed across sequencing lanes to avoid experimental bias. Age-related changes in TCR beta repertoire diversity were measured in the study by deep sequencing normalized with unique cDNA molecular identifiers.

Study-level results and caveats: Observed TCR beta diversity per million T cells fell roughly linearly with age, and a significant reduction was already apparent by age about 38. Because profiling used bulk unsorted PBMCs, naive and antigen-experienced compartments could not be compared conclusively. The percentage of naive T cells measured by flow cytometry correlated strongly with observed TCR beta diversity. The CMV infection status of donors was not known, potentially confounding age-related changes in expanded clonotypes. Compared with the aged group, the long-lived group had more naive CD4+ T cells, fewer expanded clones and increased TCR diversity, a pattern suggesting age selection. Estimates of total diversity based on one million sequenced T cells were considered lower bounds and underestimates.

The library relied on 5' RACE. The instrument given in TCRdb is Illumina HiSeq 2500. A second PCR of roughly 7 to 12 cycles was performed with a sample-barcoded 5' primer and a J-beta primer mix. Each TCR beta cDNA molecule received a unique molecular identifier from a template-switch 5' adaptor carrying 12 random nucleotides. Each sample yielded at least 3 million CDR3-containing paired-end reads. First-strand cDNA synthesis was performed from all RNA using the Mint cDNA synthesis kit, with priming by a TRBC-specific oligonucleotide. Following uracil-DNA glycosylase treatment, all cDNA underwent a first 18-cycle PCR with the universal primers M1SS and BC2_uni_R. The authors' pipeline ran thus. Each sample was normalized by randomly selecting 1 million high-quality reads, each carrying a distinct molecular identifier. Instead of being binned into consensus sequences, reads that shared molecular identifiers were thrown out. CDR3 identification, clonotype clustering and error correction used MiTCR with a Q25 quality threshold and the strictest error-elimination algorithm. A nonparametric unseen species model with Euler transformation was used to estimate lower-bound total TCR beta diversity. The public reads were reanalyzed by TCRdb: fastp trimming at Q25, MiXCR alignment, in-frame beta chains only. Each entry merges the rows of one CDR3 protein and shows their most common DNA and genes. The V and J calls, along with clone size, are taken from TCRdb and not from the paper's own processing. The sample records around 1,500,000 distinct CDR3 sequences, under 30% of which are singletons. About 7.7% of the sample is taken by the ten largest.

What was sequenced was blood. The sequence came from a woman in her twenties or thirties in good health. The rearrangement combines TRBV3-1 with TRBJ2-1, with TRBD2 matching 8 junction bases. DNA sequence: TGTGCCAGCAGCCAAGATCCGACGGGGGGGGAGCAGTTCTTC. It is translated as CASSQDPTGGEQFF.